This T cell receptor beta chain was recovered during a study of early T cells in non-severe SARS-CoV-2 infection. For the study at large: The authors sequenced bulk RNA from unsorted whole blood, leaving chains unpaired.

V shed 2 bases and J shed 8 bases, with 22 bases lying between them. Germline assignment: CDR1 LNHDA and CDR2 SQIVND (reference sequence). This CDR3 contains 17 residues. This clonotype was detected only a few times. Separate cDNA molecules each had unique molecular identifiers attached to them. In TCRdb, the 5' RACE reads were re-called with MiXCR into one record per CDR3 protein. The sample holds some 60,000 distinct CDR3 sequences; about 10% are singletons and the top ten take 8.5% to 9%. V usage is TRBV19 and J usage is TRBJ2-1; perhaps TRBD1 as D (7 bases). The sequenced material came from whole blood. This TCR derives from an adult who was a healthcare worker with PCR-confirmed SARS-CoV-2 infection or an uninfected control (not recorded which). CDR3 nucleotides: TGTGCCAGTAGTATACTCTTCGGGCAGGGGGGCGAATATGAGCAGTTCTTC. Its protein is CASSILFGQGGEYEQFF.